A selection of T cell receptor beta chains follows, all from one sample in a study of T cell responses to AZD1222 COVID-19 vaccine. Libraries were prepared by immunoSEQ multiplex PCR; TCRdb keeps only in-frame clonotypes and omits some of them. The sample has roughly 200,000 clones, 85% to 95% seen once; the top ten hold over 1%. This sample comprised peripheral blood, obtained on day 0 of AZD1222 vaccination. The receptors were sampled from an adult in good health. Each CDR3 is given with its conserved first and last residue. Fields, in order: V gene, clone size, J gene, D gene, CDR3 DNA, CDR3 protein. The D gene is left open where the match is weak. Size tells how often a clone was seen (once, few, many) or the class of an expanded clone, and some rows leave it out.

V: TRBV10-3
size: -
J: TRBJ2-7
D: TRBD1
DNA: TGTGCCACGTCGGACAGGGGGCCCGAGCAGTACTTC
CDR3: CATSDRGPEQYF

V: TRBV7-2
size: few
J: TRBJ1-5
D: TRBD1
DNA: TGTGCCAGCAGCTTAGGACAGGGCAGCAATCAGCCCCAGCATTTT
CDR3: CASSLGQGSNQPQHF

V: TRBV12-3/TRBV12-4
size: -
J: TRBJ1-5
D: -
DNA: TGTGCCAGCAGTTTACAGGGGAGCCCCCAGCATTTT
CDR3: CASSLQGSPQHF

V: TRBV29-1
size: -
J: TRBJ1-1
D: TRBD1
DNA: TGCAGCGTGGGACAGGGAAGTGCTTTCTTT
CDR3: CSVGQGSAFF

V: TRBV5-4
size: -
J: TRBJ2-5
D: TRBD1
DNA: TGTGCCAGCAGCTTCCAGGGGGCTTGGGAGGAGACCCAGTACTTC
CDR3: CASSFQGAWEETQYF

V: TRBV18
size: -
J: TRBJ2-5
D: -
DNA: TGTGCCAGCTCGCCCTCCCAAGAGACCCAGTACTTC
CDR3: CASSPSQETQYF

V: TRBV3-1/TRBV3-2
size: -
J: TRBJ2-7
D: -
DNA: TGTGCCAGCAGCCACGACAGCTACGAGCAGTACTTC
CDR3: CASSHDSYEQYF

V: TRBV19
size: -
J: TRBJ1-2
D: TRBD1
DNA: TGTGCCAGTAGTATCATCCCAGGGGGCCATGGCTACACCTTC
CDR3: CASSIIPGGHGYTF

V: TRBV9
size: -
J: TRBJ2-1
D: TRBD1
DNA: TGTGCCAGCAGCGTAGCGGCAGGGGGCCGGTCCTACAATGAGCAGTTCTTC
CDR3: CASSVAAGGRSYNEQFF

V: TRBV4-2
size: once
J: TRBJ2-7
D: -
DNA: TGTGCCAGCAGCCAAGAGGGGATGATGCGTTTTGACGAGCAGTACTTC
CDR3: CASSQEGMMRFDEQYF

V: TRBV5-1
size: once
J: TRBJ2-5
D: TRBD1
DNA: TGCGCCAGCAATGGGGGACAGGGCATTCAAGAGACCCAGTACTTC
CDR3: CASNGGQGIQETQYF

V: TRBV28
size: -
J: TRBJ2-7
D: -
DNA: TGTGCCAGCAGTTTTTCCTACGAGCAGTACTTC
CDR3: CASSFSYEQYF

V: TRBV5-1
size: -
J: TRBJ2-1
D: -
DNA: TGCGCCAGCAGCCCGTCGGGGCAGTCAATAGCTTACAATGAGCAGTTCTTC
CDR3: CASSPSGQSIAYNEQFF

V: TRBV6-2/TRBV6-3
size: -
J: TRBJ2-6
D: -
DNA: TGTGCCAGCAGTTACGGAGGGACCGGGGCCAACGTCCTGACTTTC
CDR3: CASSYGGTGANVLTF

V: TRBV7-2
size: -
J: TRBJ1-1
D: TRBD1
DNA: TGTGCCAGCAGCTTAGACAGGGGGGATGAAGCTTTCTTT
CDR3: CASSLDRGDEAFF

V: TRBV5-5
size: -
J: TRBJ1-2
D: -
DNA: TGTGCCAGCAGCTTGGACCGGCAAGGGAACTATGGCTACACCTTC
CDR3: CASSLDRQGNYGYTF

V: TRBV27
size: -
J: TRBJ2-5
D: -
DNA: TGTGCCAGCAGTTTATCGCAATCGGGGAAAGAGACCCAGTACTTC
CDR3: CASSLSQSGKETQYF

V: TRBV5-1
size: -
J: TRBJ2-5
D: TRBD2
DNA: TGCGCCAGCAGCTTGGGAGGGACTAGCTCCCCCCACCAAGAGACCCAGTACTTC
CDR3: CASSLGGTSSPHQETQYF

V: TRBV19
size: -
J: TRBJ1-1
D: -
DNA: TGTGCCAGTAGTACCTCTCCCACGAACACTGAAGCTTTCTTT
CDR3: CASSTSPTNTEAFF

V: TRBV13
size: -
J: TRBJ2-3
D: TRBD1
DNA: TGTGCCAGCAGTCACTTGGACAGGGCTCCCACAGATACGCAGTATTTT
CDR3: CASSHLDRAPTDTQYF

V: TRBV6-8
size: -
J: TRBJ1-1
D: -
DNA: TGTGCCAGCAGGGGGTATGACATACAGGACATGAACACTGAAGCTTTCTTT
CDR3: CASRGYDIQDMNTEAFF

V: TRBV27
size: -
J: TRBJ1-2
D: TRBD1
DNA: TGTGCCAGCAGGGCAGGGGGCAATAGTGGCTATGGCTACACCTTC
CDR3: CASRAGGNSGYGYTF

V: TRBV24-1
size: -
J: TRBJ1-1
D: -
DNA: TGTGCCACCAGTGATGAGGGGTACGGTGAAGCTTTCTTT
CDR3: CATSDEGYGEAFF

V: TRBV6-2/TRBV6-3
size: -
J: TRBJ2-2
D: -
DNA: TGTGCCAGCAGTGTAGCCTTCGGCGGGGAGCTGTTTTTT
CDR3: CASSVAFGGELFF

V: TRBV19
size: once
J: TRBJ2-2
D: -
DNA: TGTGCCAGTAGGCCTCTTCGGGACACCGGGGAGCTGTTTTTT
CDR3: CASRPLRDTGELFF

V: TRBV5-5
size: -
J: TRBJ2-7
D: TRBD1
DNA: TGTGCCAGCAGCTACGGGACAGGGAGTTACGAGCAGTACTTC
CDR3: CASSYGTGSYEQYF

V: TRBV12-3/TRBV12-4
size: -
J: TRBJ1-1
D: -
DNA: TGTGCCAGCAGTTTCAAGGCTGACACTGAAGCTTTCTTT
CDR3: CASSFKADTEAFF

V: TRBV6-5
size: -
J: TRBJ2-2
D: -
DNA: TGTGCCAGCAGAAGAGGGGGGGAGCTGTTTTTT
CDR3: CASRRGGELFF

V: TRBV5-8
size: -
J: TRBJ2-4
D: -
DNA: TGTGCCAGCAGCTTCACAGGGAACCTAGCCAAAAACATTCAGTACTTC
CDR3: CASSFTGNLAKNIQYF

V: TRBV15
size: -
J: TRBJ1-1
D: TRBD1
DNA: TGTGCCACCAGCAGAGATTTGGTGACAGGGGCTAGCACTGAAGCTTTCTTT
CDR3: CATSRDLVTGASTEAFF

V: TRBV19
size: -
J: TRBJ1-1
D: TRBD1
DNA: TGTGCCAGTAGTATAAGGGGGCTGGCAGCTTTCTTT
CDR3: CASSIRGLAAFF

V: TRBV18
size: -
J: TRBJ1-4
D: -
DNA: TGTGCCAGCTCCCGGGCAACTAATGAAAAACTGTTTTTT
CDR3: CASSRATNEKLFF

V: TRBV12-3/TRBV12-4
size: -
J: TRBJ2-3
D: -
DNA: TGTGCCAGCAGTCCTAGGGGGGGAGATACGCAGTATTTT
CDR3: CASSPRGGDTQYF

V: TRBV3-1/TRBV3-2
size: -
J: TRBJ2-5
D: -
DNA: TGTGCCAGCAGCCAAGGCCCGGCCCGCGGTCAAGAGACCCAGTACTTC
CDR3: CASSQGPARGQETQYF

V: TRBV5-1
size: -
J: TRBJ1-2
D: -
DNA: TGCGCCAGCAGACTGGGGGCTGAGTTTGGCTACACCTTC
CDR3: CASRLGAEFGYTF

V: TRBV5-4
size: -
J: TRBJ2-3
D: TRBD2
DNA: TGTGCCAGCAGCCCCGGGACTAGCGGGGGTAGCACAGATACGCAGTATTTT
CDR3: CASSPGTSGGSTDTQYF

V: TRBV9
size: -
J: TRBJ1-1
D: TRBD1
DNA: TGTGCCAGCAGCGGAGGACAGGGGATTCCAGCTTTCTTT
CDR3: CASSGGQGIPAFF

V: TRBV19
size: -
J: TRBJ2-2
D: TRBD1
DNA: TGTGCCAGTAGCAATACAGGGGGCATGAGCACCGGGGAGCTGTTTTTT
CDR3: CASSNTGGMSTGELFF

V: TRBV2
size: -
J: TRBJ2-7
D: TRBD2
DNA: TGTGCCAGCAGTGAAGAGCGGGGGAGGGGCGAGCAGTACTTC
CDR3: CASSEERGRGEQYF

V: TRBV2
size: -
J: TRBJ1-6
D: TRBD1
DNA: TGTGCCAGCAGTGACAGGGGGCCACCCCTCCACTTT
CDR3: CASSDRGPPLHF

V: TRBV6-5
size: -
J: TRBJ1-5
D: -
DNA: TGTGCCAGCCGGGATATGGATTCGGGTCAGCCCCAGCATTTT
CDR3: CASRDMDSGQPQHF

V: TRBV3-1/TRBV3-2
size: -
J: TRBJ2-5
D: TRBD1
DNA: TGTGCCAGCAGCCGCTCCGGGACAGGGGGGGCAGAGACCCAGTACTTC
CDR3: CASSRSGTGGAETQYF

V: TRBV4-2
size: -
J: TRBJ1-2
D: -
DNA: TGTGCCAGCAGCCAGGAGGGGCTGGATGGCTACACCTTC
CDR3: CASSQEGLDGYTF

V: TRBV19
size: -
J: TRBJ1-1
D: -
DNA: TGTGCCAGTAGGGGAGGCCGTACGTTGAACACTGAAGCTTTCTTT
CDR3: CASRGGRTLNTEAFF

V: TRBV29-1
size: -
J: TRBJ2-5
D: -
DNA: TGCAGCGTCTCAATCCGGGGAGAGACCCAGTACTTC
CDR3: CSVSIRGETQYF

V: TRBV10-3
size: few
J: TRBJ2-7
D: -
DNA: TGTGCCATCAGTCCAACCGGGGGAACCTACGAGCAGTACTTC
CDR3: CAISPTGGTYEQYF

V: TRBV15
size: -
J: TRBJ1-1
D: -
DNA: TGTGCCACCAGCAGAAGGTTCGGGGGCGGCACTGAAGCTTTCTTT
CDR3: CATSRRFGGGTEAFF

V: TRBV10-3
size: -
J: TRBJ1-6
D: -
DNA: TGTGCCATCAGTACCGGGACGGACAATTCACCCCTCCACTTT
CDR3: CAISTGTDNSPLHF

V: TRBV19
size: -
J: TRBJ1-1
D: -
DNA: TGTGCCAGTAGGGAAGGCACTGAAGCTTTCTTT
CDR3: CASREGTEAFF

V: TRBV30
size: -
J: TRBJ2-5
D: TRBD2
DNA: TGTGCCTGGAGGGTTAGCGGGGAGACCCAGTACTTC
CDR3: CAWRVSGETQYF

V: TRBV6-2/TRBV6-3
size: -
J: TRBJ1-3
D: -
DNA: TGTGCCAGCAGTTACAGTTCCCCTGGAAACACCATATATTTT
CDR3: CASSYSSPGNTIYF